Below, one T cell receptor beta chain is given with its context. As yet, its antigen is unknown. These data originate in a study of OX40 agonist ivuxolimab in advanced cancers. About the research overall: Participants, 82.7% male, averaged around 64 years of age, ranging from about 23 to 79. Treatment received earlier with anti-PD-1, anti-PD-L1 or anti-CTLA-4 agents was allowed, and under 50% had some.

Only in-frame clones appear in the TCRdb table, and some are missing; sequencing was by immunoSEQ multiplex PCR. In the table there are some 87,000 clones, nearly 95% of which are singletons. Study-level results: Dose levels from 0.1 to 3.0 mg/kg saw CD4+ and CD8+ blood T cells expand clonally by week 6.

CDR1 is MNHNY, CDR2 SVGAGI, per germline (reference sequence). Trimming removed 6 bases from V and 3 bases from J, with 15 bases in between. The CDR3 totals 14 residues. This sequence originates from an adult with an advanced solid tumor such as melanoma, head and neck, liver or kidney cancer. The gene calls are TRBV6-6 and TRBJ2-7; no clear D. Specimen: CD4+ or CD8+ T cells sorted from blood, collected in a trial of the OX40 agonist ivuxolimab. The CDR3 nucleotides are TGTGCCAGCAGCCTGAGCCCGGGCGGCTACGAGCAGTACTTC. It encodes CASSLSPGGYEQYF.